This T cell receptor beta chain is from a study of shared clonotypes between healthy human individuals. The assay was immunoSEQ multiplex PCR, and TCRdb's table has in-frame clones only and misses some. Among roughly 720,000 clones listed, roughly 87% were seen once. CDR3 length: 12 amino acids. Germline CDR1 is SGHRS and CDR2 is YFSETQ. Trimming left V 5 bases short and J 11 bases short, with 14 bases between. The source of this sequence is a man between 18 and 35 years old in good health. Some clones in this sample may be carry-over from other donors' samples. Sequencing was performed on memory CD8+ T cells from PBMCs. Subset denoted: CD45RO+ cells pooled with CCR7-negative TemRA cells. The chain couples TRBV5-1 to TRBJ1-3; perhaps TRBD1 as D (5 bases). In DNA, the CDR3 is TGCGCCAGCAGGTCAGCTCCGGGGCCCATATATTTT. It specifies CASRSAPGPIYF.